The TCR beta chain under discussion was sequenced for a study of brain T cells in children with intractable seizures. General observations from the study: Clones missing pre-surgery may reflect undersampling of that blood sample.

The germline V gene encodes CDR1 SEHNR and CDR2 FQNEAQ (reference sequence). The CDR3 is 14 amino acids. Trimming cost V 6 bases and J 5 bases, with 16 bases left between them. The time point was: blood from clinic visit 5 months post-surgery; TSC patient then seizure free. Only cases whose brain tissue showed the highest T cell transcript signatures were sequenced. TCRdb's table, derived via immunoSEQ multiplex PCR, lists solely in-frame clones and lacks some. The table has about 340,000 clones, over 90% seen once. Points on this clone: What it recognizes is unknown.

The chain carries TRBV7-9 and TRBJ2-5; D may match TRBD1 or TRBD2 (6 bases each). This TCR was recovered from a boy under two years old with tuberous sclerosis and intractable seizures. The sample was peripheral blood, taken less than 6 months after surgery. CDR3 sequence reads: CASSQRGVSETQYF. CDR3 sequence (DNA): TGTGCCAGCAGTCAAAGGGGGGTTTCGGAGACCCAGTACTTC.